Listed below are T cell receptor beta chains from one sample, sequenced in a study. TCRdb processed the RT-PCR reads anew with MiXCR; each CDR3 protein has one entry. This sample yields 650,000 to 800,000 distinct CDR3 sequences, of which 14% are seen a single time; about 3.6% belongs to the top ten. The sequenced material came from memory CD4+ T cells from blood. Receptor source: a female donor in good health, serving as a healthy control. Both conserved end residues are part of each CDR3. D genes are given only for firm matches. Size values are once, few and many counts, or a class for expanded clones, and some rows have none.

>TRBV20-1|.|.|TRBJ1-5
TGCAGTGCTACCACCTTGGGGAGGGGGGCCTATCAGCCCCAGCATTTT
CSATTLGRGAYQPQHF
>TRBV29-1|TRBD2|many|TRBJ2-1
TGCAGCGTTCGGCGGGAGGAGGGCAATGAGCAGTTCTTC
CSVRREEGNEQFF
>TRBV20-1|TRBD1|many|TRBJ2-7
TGCAGTGCCAGGGACAGGCGATCCTACGAGCAGTACTTC
CSARDRRSYEQYF
>TRBV4-3|.|.|TRBJ1-5
TGCGCCAGCGGCCCGGGGGCCAGCAATCAGCCCCAGCATTTT
CASGPGASNQPQHF
>TRBV20-1|.|.|TRBJ2-7
TGCAGTGCTAGAGATGCTGCAAGCTTTGGCTACGAGCAGTACTTC
CSARDAASFGYEQYF
>TRBV6-5|TRBD1|many|TRBJ2-2
TGTGCCAGCAGATCGGGACAGGGAAGAGGGAACACCGGGGAGCTGTTTTTT
CASRSGQGRGNTGELFF
>TRBV29-1|.|many|TRBJ2-6
TGCAGCGTTAGCAGTTCTGGGGCCAACGTCCTGACTTTC
CSVSSSGANVLTF
>TRBV14|TRBD1|few|TRBJ1-2
TGTGCCAGCAGCCCCCGCCTGGGACAGAACTATGGCTACACCTTC
CASSPRLGQNYGYTF
>TRBV6-1|.|few|TRBJ1-2
TGTGCCAGCAGTGAAGCAGGAAACTATGGCTACACCTTC
CASSEAGNYGYTF
>TRBV28|TRBD1|.|TRBJ2-5
TGTGCCAGCAGTCCAACAGGGGTATCCCAAGAGACCCAGTACTTC
CASSPTGVSQETQYF
>TRBV11-2|.|.|TRBJ1-1
TGTGCCAGCAGCTTAAGGCCGGCAACTGAAGCTTTCTTT
CASSLRPATEAFF
>TRBV5-1|.|many|TRBJ1-2
TGCGCCAGCAGCTTGGGTCGGACATCACTACAAGGGGGCTACACCTTC
CASSLGRTSLQGGYTF
>TRBV4-3|TRBD2|many|TRBJ2-7
TGCGCCAGCAGCCAAGATAAGTGGGGGGGAACCTACGAGCAGTACTTC
CASSQDKWGGTYEQYF
>TRBV4-3|.|many|TRBJ1-2
TGCGCCAGCAGCCAAGTCCAGTTCCACTATGGCTACACCTTC
CASSQVQFHYGYTF
>TRBV12-3/TRBV12-4|.|few|TRBJ1-1
TGTGCCAGCAGTCCCAGCGGCTTGAACACTGAAGCTTTCTTT
CASSPSGLNTEAFF
>TRBV6-6|.|few|TRBJ1-5
TGTGCCAGCTCCTGGCAGGGAAACAATCAGCCCCAGCATTTT
CASSWQGNNQPQHF
>TRBV9|.|.|TRBJ2-6
TGTGCCAGCAGCGTAGATGGATTCGCCGGGGCCAACGTCCTGACTTTC
CASSVDGFAGANVLTF
>TRBV5-1|.|.|TRBJ1-3
TGCGCCATCAGCCAGACAGGAGAGGCCGGAAACACCATATATTTT
CAISQTGEAGNTIYF
>TRBV4-1|.|many|TRBJ2-5
TGCGCCAGCAGCCTCGCGGCGGGGGAGACCCAGTACTTC
CASSLAAGETQYF
>TRBV6-2/TRBV6-3|.|few|TRBJ2-1
TGTGCCAGCAGCCCCAGACAGCGGACATCCTACAATGAGCAGTTCTTC
CASSPRQRTSYNEQFF
>TRBV5-1|TRBD1|many|TRBJ1-1
TGTGCCAGCAGCTCGGGACAGGGCGCTGAAGCTTTCTTT
CASSSGQGAEAFF
>TRBV4-3|.|few|TRBJ2-3
TGCGCCAGCAGCCAAGATCGAAAATCAGATACGCAGTATTTT
CASSQDRKSDTQYF
>TRBV6-5|.|.|TRBJ2-2
TGTGCCAGCAGAGAGCTAGGTGGGGAGCTGTTTTTT
CASRELGGELFF
>TRBV7-2|.|many|TRBJ1-1
TGTGCCAGCAGCCCCCGGGTGAACACTGAAGCTTTCTTT
CASSPRVNTEAFF
>TRBV6-2/TRBV6-3|TRBD1|.|TRBJ2-7
TGTGCCAGCAGCGATCCGGGACAGGGGGCCTACGAGCAGTACTTC
CASSDPGQGAYEQYF
>TRBV4-1|.|many|TRBJ2-7
TGCGCCAGCAGCCAAGATGTAGGATCATCCTACGAGCAGTACTTC
CASSQDVGSSYEQYF